Sequencing of this T cell receptor (beta chain) was carried out in a study of cytomegalovirus exposure and HLA in healthy donors. Findings and limits, study-wide: With later analysis, a missense DCLRE1C variant became linked to TCR beta V- and J-gene trimming. Several of the most significant clusters appeared, in a later analysis, to be linked to common viral pathogens.

PCR was performed using 60 Vbeta and 13 Jbeta primers. Libraries were prepared by immunoSEQ multiplex PCR; TCRdb keeps only in-frame clonotypes and omits some of them. The repertoire consists of about 110,000 clones, with about three quarters occurring once and the leading ten covering roughly 2.9%. About this clone itself: The antigen is not known.

Per the germline V gene, CDR1 is SEHNR and CDR2 is FQNEAQ (reference sequence). The CDR3 runs to 15 residues. The V and J ends lost 4 bases and 0 bases, in that order; junction bases with no gene match: 3. J is TRBJ2-7 and V is TRBV7-9; 10 nucleotides line up with TRBD2. This sequence was found in a woman aged 60-70 years in good health and CMV-seropositive. Sequencing input: PBMCs. CDR3 in amino acids: CASSSLAGVSYEQYF. CDR3 nucleotides: TGTGCCAGCAGCTCGCTAGCGGGAGTCTCCTACGAGCAGTACTTC. Filled out from reference TRBV7-9 and TRBJ2-7, the complete variable domain reads DTGVSQNPRHKITKRGQNVTFRCDPISEHNRLYWYRQTLGQGPEFLTYFQNEAQLEKSRLLSDRFSAERPKGSFSTLEIQRTEQGDSAMYLCASSSLAGVSYEQYFGPGTRLTVT.